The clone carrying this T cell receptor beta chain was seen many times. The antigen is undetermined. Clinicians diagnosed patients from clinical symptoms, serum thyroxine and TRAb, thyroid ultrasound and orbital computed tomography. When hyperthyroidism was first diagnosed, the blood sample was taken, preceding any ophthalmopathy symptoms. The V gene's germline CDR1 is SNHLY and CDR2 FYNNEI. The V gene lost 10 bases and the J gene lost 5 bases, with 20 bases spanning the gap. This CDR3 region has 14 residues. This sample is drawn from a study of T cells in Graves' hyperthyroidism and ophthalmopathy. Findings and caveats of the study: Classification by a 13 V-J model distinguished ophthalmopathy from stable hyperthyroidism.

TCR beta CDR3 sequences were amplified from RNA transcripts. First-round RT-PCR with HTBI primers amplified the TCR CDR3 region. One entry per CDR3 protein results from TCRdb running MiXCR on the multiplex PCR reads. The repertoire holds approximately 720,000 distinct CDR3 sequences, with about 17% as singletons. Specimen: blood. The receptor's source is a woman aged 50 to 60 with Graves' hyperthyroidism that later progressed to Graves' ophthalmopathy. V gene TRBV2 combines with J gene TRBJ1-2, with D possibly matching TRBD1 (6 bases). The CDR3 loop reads CATPDVDRPYGYTF. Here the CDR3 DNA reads TGTGCCACCCCCGACGTCGACAGGCCGTATGGCTACACCTTC.